The clone carrying this TCR beta chain was observed a single time. This CDR3 is built from 15 residues. V trimming: 2 bases; J trimming: 4 bases; junction bases outside the gene matches: 6. Germline V lookup: CDR1 DFQATT, CDR2 SNEGSKA (reference sequence). One entry per CDR3 protein results from TCRdb running MiXCR on the 5' RACE reads. The data contain about 43,000 distinct CDR3 sequences, 25% to 30% of them singletons. The specimen sequenced was memory CD4+ T cells sorted from a lymph node. Regarding subset: memory CD4+ T cells, CD4+CD45RO+CD25-. This TCR derives from a female donor with breast cancer. The rearrangement joins TRBV20-1 to TRBJ2-5; 11 nucleotides align to TRBD1. The DNA for the CDR3 is TGCAGTGCTAGACCACCGGGACAGGGGGGAGAGACCCAGTACTTC. Protein sequence: CSARPPGQGGETQYF.